This T cell receptor beta chain was sequenced during a study of blood T cells in healthy people across ages. General study findings and limits: Donors of long life had a larger count of naive CD4+ cells and greater diversity than aged donors. Unknown donor CMV status possibly confounded expanded clonotype changes.

Sample-barcoded 5' priming and a J-beta primer mix drove a second PCR of 7 to 11 cycles. Researchers report that a template-switch adaptor with 12 random nucleotides tagged each cDNA molecule. TCRdb re-called the 5' RACE reads with MiXCR, one entry per CDR3 protein. The sample has hundreds of thousands of distinct CDR3 sequences, around 21% seen once. This clonotype has a handful of counts. Antigen specificity is unknown. V lost 0 bases and J lost 7; bases outside the gene matches: 6. The CDR3 is 15 amino acids. Germline assignment: CDR1 SGHRS and CDR2 YFSETQ. Sequenced: blood. This sequence joins TRBV5-1 and TRBJ2-5; 10 positions match TRBD1. The receptor was isolated from a man aged 65-85 years in good health. The CDR3 DNA reads as TGCGCCAGCAGCTTGGAAGGGACAGGGGTAGTGACCCAGTACTTC. This sequence encodes CASSLEGTGVVTQYF.